Below, one T cell receptor (beta chain) is given with its context. At the DNA level, this CDR3 is encoded by other sequences in the same sample as well. TCRdb's table, derived via immunoSEQ multiplex PCR, lists solely in-frame clones and lacks some. The repertoire includes a few hundred thousand clones, 75% to 90% of them detected once, and 2.2% sits in the top ten. These data originate in a study of blood T cell repertoires in COVID-19. V lost 4 bases, J lost 1 base, and 3 bases stayed unmatched. The germline V gene encodes CDR1 GTSNPN and CDR2 SVGIG (reference sequence). The length of the CDR3 is 13 residues.

The V call is TRBV30, the J call TRBJ1-1; 7 nucleotides align to TRBD1. This TCR was sampled from a man aged 25 to 40 who had recovered from COVID-19. Sequencing input: PBMCs or T cells enriched from blood (not recorded which). This chain's CDR3 is CAWTGGGNTEAFF. In nucleotides, the CDR3 is TGTGCCTGGACAGGGGGAGGGAACACTGAAGCTTTCTTT.